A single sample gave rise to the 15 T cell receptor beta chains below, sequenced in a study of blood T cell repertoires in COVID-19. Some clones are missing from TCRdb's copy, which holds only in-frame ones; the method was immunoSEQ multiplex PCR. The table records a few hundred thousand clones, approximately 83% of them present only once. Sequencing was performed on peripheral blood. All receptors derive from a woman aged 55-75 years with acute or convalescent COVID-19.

The CDR3 loop reads CASSLRWSSYNSPLHF. The CDR3, as DNA: TGTGCCAGCAGCTTGCGGTGGAGCTCCTATAATTCACCCCTCCACTTT. This rearrangement joins TRBV7-2 to TRBJ1-6, with D unresolved. CDR1 and CDR2 from the germline V gene are SGHTA and FQGNSA. This CDR3 is 16 amino acids long. Trimming took 3 bases from V and 0 from J, leaving 9 bases between them. The full variable domain, completed using reference TRBV7-2 and TRBJ1-6, is GAGVSQSPSNKVTEKGKDVELRCDPISGHTALYWYRQSLGQGLEFLIYFQGNSAPDKSGLPSDRFSAERTGGSVSTLTIQRTQQEDSAVYLCASSLRWSSYNSPLHFGNGTRLTVT.

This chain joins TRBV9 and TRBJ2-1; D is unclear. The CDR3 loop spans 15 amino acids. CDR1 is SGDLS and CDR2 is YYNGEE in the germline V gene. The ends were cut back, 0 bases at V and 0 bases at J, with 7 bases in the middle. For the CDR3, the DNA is TGTGCCAGCAGCGTAGTTCCAGACTCCTACAATGAGCAGTTCTTC. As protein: CASSVVPDSYNEQFF.

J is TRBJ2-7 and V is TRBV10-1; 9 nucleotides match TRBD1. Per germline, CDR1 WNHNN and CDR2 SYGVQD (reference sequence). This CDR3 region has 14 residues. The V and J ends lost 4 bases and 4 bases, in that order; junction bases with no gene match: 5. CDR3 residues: CASSGPGQGYEQYF. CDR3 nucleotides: TGCGCCAGCAGTGGACCGGGACAGGGTTACGAGCAGTACTTC.

CDR3 bases: TGTGCCAGCAGCTTAACCGGGTACTCTGGAAACACCATATATTTT. Encoded protein: CASSLTGYSGNTIYF. The V and J genes are TRBV5-4 and TRBJ1-3; no clear D. The V gene lost 2 bases and the J gene lost 0 bases, with 9 bases spanning the gap. Per germline, CDR1 SGHNT and CDR2 YYREEE (reference sequence). The CDR3 runs 15 residues.

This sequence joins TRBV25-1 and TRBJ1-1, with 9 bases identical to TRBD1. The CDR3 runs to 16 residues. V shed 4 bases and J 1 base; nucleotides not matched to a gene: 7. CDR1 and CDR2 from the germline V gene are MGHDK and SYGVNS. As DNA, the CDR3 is TGTGCCAGCAGTGGATCCGGGACAGGGAGGAACACTGAAGCTTTCTTT. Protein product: CASSGSGTGRNTEAFF.

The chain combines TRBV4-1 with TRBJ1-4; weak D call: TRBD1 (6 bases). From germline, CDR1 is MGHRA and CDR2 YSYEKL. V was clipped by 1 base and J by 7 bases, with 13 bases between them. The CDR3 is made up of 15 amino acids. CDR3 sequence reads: CASSQGGQGGEKLFF. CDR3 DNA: TGCGCCAGCAGCCAAGGGGGGCAGGGTGGTGAAAAACTGTTTTTT.

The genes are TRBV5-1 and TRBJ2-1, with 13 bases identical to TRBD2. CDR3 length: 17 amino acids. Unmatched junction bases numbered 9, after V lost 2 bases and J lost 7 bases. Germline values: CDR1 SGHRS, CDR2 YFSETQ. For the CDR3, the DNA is TGCGCCAGCAGCTTATGGACTAGCGGGGGAAGACCTAATGAGCAGTTCTTC. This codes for CASSLWTSGGRPNEQFF.

The CDR3 DNA follows: TGTGCCAGCAGCCAGGCTCAGGGGCCCCTGGGGCCCTACGAGCAGTACTTC. Translated: CASSQAQGPLGPYEQYF. The gene calls are TRBV3-1 (or the pseudogene TRBV3-2) and TRBJ2-7, with D perhaps TRBD1 (6 bases). The length of the CDR3 is 17 residues. Germline V gives CDR1 LGHDT, CDR2 YNNKEL (reference sequence). Trimming removed 3 bases from V and 2 bases from J, with 20 bases in between.

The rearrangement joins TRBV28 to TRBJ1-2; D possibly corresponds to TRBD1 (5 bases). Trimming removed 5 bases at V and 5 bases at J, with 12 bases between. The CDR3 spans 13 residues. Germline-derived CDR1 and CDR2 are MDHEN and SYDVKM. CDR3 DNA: TGTGCCAGCAGTGGGGGGGGGATATATGGCTACACCTTC. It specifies CASSGGGIYGYTF.

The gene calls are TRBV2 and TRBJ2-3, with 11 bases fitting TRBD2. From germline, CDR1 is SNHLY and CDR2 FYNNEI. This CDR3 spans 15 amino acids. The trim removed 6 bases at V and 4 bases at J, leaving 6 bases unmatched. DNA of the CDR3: TGTGCCAGCAGCCCTAGTAGCGGGGGGGCAGATACGCAGTATTTT. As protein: CASSPSSGGADTQYF. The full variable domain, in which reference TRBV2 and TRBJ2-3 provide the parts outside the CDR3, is EPEVTQTPSHQVTQMGQEVILRCVPISNHLYFYWYRQILGQKVEFLVSFYNNEISEKSEIFDDQFSVERPDGSNFTLKIRSTKLEDSAMYFCASSPSSGGADTQYFGPGTRLTVL.

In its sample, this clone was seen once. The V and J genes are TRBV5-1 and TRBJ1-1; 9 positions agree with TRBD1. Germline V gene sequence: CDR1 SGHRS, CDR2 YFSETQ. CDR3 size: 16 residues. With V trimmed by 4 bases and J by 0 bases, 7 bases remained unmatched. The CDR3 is CASSPRQGGMNTEAFF. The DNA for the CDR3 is TGCGCCAGCAGCCCCCGACAGGGGGGCATGAACACTGAAGCTTTCTTT.

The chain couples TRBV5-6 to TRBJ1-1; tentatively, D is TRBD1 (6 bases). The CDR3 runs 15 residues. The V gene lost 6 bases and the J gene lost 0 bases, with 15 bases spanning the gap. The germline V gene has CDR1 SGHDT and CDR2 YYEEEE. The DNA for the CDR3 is TGTGCCAGCACCCTACCAGGGGCTTTGAACACTGAAGCTTTCTTT. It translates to CASTLPGALNTEAFF.

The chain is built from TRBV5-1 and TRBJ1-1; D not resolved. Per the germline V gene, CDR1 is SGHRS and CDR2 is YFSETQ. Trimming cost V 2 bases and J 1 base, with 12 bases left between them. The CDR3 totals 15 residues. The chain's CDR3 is CASSLNSFTNTEAFF. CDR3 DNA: TGCGCCAGCAGCTTAAATAGTTTTACGAACACTGAAGCTTTCTTT.

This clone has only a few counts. For the CDR3, the DNA is TGTGCCAGCAGCTCCGGAGGATTCAATAGCAATCAGCCCCAGCATTTT. It is translated as CASSSGGFNSNQPQHF. This rearrangement joins TRBV7-6 to TRBJ1-5; D is uncertain. The CDR3 contains 16 residues. Looked up from germline, CDR1 is SGHVS and CDR2 is FNYEAQ. V lost 4 bases to trimming and J lost 0 bases, with 13 bases between them.

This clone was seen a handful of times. This CDR3 is CASSEQGYTEAFF. Here the CDR3 DNA reads TGTGCCAGCAGTGAACAGGGGTACACTGAAGCTTTCTTT. This chain uses TRBV2 with TRBJ1-1; D possibly corresponds to TRBD1 (6 bases). The V end was cut by 2 bases, the J end by 3 bases, with 7 bases between. Per the germline V gene, CDR1 is SNHLY and CDR2 is FYNNEI. CDR3 length: 13 residues.